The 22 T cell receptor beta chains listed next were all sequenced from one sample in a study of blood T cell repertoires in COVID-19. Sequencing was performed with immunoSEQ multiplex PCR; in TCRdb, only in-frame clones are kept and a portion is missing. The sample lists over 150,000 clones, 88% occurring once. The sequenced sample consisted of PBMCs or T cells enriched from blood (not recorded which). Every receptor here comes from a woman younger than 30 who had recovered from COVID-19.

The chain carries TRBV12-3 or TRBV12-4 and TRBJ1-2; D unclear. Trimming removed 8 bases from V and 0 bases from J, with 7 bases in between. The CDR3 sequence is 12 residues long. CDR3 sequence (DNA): TGTGCCAGCGGTCCTACTAACTATGGCTACACCTTC. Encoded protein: CASGPTNYGYTF.

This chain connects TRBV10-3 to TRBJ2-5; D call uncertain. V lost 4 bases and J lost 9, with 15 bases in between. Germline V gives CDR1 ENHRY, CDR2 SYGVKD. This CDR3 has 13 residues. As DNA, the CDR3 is TGTGCCATCAGTGCGCAACAAGAAGTGGCCCAGTACTTC. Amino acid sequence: CAISAQQEVAQYF.

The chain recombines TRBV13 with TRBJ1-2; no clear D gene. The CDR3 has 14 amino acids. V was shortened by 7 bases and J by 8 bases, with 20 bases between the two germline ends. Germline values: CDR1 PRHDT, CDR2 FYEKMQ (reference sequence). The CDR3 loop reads CASTDGGLLRGYTF. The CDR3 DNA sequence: TGTGCCAGCACCGACGGAGGCCTTTTACGGGGCTACACCTTC. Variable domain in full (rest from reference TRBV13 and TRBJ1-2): AAGVIQSPRHLIKEKRETATLKCYPIPRHDTVYWYQQGPGQDPQFLISFYEKMQSDKGSIPDRFSAQQFSDYHSELNMSSLELGDSALYFCASTDGGLLRGYTFGSGTRLTVV.

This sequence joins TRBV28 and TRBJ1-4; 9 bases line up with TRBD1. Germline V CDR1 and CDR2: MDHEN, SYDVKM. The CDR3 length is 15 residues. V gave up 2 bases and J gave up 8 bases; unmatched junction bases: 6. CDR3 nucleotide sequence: TGTGCCAGCAGTTTAGCGGGACAGGGAGAAGAAAAACTGTTTTTT. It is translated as CASSLAGQGEEKLFF.

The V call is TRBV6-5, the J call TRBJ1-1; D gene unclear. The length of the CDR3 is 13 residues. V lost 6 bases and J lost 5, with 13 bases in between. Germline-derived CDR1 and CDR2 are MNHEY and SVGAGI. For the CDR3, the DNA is TGTGCCAGCAGCCAACGGGGAGGGACTGAAGCTTTCTTT. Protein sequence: CASSQRGGTEAFF.

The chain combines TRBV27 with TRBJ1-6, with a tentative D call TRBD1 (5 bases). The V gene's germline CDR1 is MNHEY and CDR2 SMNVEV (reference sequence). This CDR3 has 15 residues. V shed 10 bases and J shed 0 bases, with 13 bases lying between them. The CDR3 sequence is CATKGPSSYNSPLHF. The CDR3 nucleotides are TGTGCCACAAAGGGGCCGTCCTCCTATAATTCACCCCTCCACTTT.

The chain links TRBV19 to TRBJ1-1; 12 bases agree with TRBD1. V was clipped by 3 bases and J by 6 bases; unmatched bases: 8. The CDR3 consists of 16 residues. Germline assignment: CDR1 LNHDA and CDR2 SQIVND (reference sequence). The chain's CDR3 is CASSIGDRGLFPEAFF. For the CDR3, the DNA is TGTGCCAGTAGTATCGGGGACAGGGGGCTTTTTCCTGAAGCTTTCTTT.

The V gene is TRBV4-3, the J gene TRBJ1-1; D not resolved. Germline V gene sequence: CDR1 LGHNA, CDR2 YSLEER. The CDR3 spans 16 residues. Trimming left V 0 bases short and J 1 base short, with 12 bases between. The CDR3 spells CASSQESRLQNTEAFF. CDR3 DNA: TGCGCCAGCAGCCAAGAATCCAGACTACAGAACACTGAAGCTTTCTTT.

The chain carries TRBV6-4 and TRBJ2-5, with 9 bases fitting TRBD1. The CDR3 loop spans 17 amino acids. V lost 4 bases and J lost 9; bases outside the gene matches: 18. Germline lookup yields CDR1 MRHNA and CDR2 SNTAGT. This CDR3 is CASSVGGRGQGLKAQYF. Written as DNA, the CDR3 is TGTGCCAGCAGTGTGGGGGGAAGGGGACAGGGTTTAAAGGCCCAGTACTTC.

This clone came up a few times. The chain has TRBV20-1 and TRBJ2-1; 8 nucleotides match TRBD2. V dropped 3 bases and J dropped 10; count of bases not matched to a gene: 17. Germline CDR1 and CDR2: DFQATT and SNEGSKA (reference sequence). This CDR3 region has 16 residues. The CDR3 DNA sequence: TGCAGTGCTAGTAGCGGACTAGCCCCGATCCTGGTCGAGCAGTTCTTC. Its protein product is CSASSGLAPILVEQFF.

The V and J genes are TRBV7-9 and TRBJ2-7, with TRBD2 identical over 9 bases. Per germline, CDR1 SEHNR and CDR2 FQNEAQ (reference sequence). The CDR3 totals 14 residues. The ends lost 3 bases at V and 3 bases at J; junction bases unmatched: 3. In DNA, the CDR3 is TGTGCCAGCAGCTTGGGTAGCGGGAGCTACGAGCAGTACTTC. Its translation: CASSLGSGSYEQYF.

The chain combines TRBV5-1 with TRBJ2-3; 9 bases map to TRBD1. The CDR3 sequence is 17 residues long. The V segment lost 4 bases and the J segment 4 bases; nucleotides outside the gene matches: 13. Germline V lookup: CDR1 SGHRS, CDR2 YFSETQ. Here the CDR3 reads CASSGRPGQGFSDTQYF. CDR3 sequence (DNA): TGCGCCAGCAGCGGGCGGCCGGGACAGGGTTTTTCAGATACGCAGTATTTT. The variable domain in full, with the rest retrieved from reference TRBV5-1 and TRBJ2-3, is KAGVTQTPRYLIKTRGQQVTLSCSPISGHRSVSWYQQTPGQGLQFLFEYFSETQRNKGNFPGRFSGRQFSNSRSEMNVSTLELGDSALYLCASSGRPGQGFSDTQYFGPGTRLTVL.

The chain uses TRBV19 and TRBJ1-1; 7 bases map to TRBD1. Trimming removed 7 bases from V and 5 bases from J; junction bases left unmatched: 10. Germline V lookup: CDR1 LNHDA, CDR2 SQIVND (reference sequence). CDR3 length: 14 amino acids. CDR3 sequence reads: CASNQGGTVTEAFF. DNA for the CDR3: TGTGCCAGTAACCAAGGGGGCACTGTGACTGAAGCTTTCTTT.

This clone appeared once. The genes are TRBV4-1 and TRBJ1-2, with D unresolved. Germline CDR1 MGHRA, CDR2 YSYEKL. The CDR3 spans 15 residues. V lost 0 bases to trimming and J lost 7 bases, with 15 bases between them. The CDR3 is CASSQDPATMVGYTF. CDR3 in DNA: TGCGCCAGCAGCCAAGACCCCGCAACAATGGTTGGCTACACCTTC.

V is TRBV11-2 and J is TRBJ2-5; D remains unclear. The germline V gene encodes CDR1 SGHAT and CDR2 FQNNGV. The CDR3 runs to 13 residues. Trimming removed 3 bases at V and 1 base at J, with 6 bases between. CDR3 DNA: TGTGCCAGCAGCTTCAACTCCCAAGAGACCCAGTACTTC. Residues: CASSFNSQETQYF. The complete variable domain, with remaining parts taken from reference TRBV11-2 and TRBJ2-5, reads EAGVAQSPRYKIIEKRQSVAFWCNPISGHATLYWYQQILGQGPKLLIQFQNNGVVDDSQLPKDRFSAERLKGVDSTLKIQPAKLEDSAVYLCASSFNSQETQYFGPGTRLLVL.

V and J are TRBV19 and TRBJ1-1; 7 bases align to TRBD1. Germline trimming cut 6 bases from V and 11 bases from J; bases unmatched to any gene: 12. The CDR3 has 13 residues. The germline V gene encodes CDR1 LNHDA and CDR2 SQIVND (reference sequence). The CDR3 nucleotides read TGTGCCAGTAGGGAGGAGGGGGCCCTTGGGGCTTTCTTT. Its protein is CASREEGALGAFF.

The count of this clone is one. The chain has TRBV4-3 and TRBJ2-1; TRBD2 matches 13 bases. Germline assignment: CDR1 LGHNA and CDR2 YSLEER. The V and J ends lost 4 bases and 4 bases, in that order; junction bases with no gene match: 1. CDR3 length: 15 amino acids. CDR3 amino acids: CASSPGLAGYNEQFF. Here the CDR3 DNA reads TGCGCCAGCAGCCCGGGACTAGCGGGATACAATGAGCAGTTCTTC.

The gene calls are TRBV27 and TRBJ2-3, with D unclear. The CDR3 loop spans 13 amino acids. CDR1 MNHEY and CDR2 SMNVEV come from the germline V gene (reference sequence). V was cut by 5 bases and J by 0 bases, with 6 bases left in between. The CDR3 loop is CASSEHSTDTQYF. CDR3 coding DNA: TGTGCCAGCAGTGAGCACAGCACAGATACGCAGTATTTT.

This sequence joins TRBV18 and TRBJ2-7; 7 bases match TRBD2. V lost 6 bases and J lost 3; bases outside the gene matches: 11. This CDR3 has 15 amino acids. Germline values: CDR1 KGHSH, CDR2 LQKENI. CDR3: CASSARAGEGYEQYF. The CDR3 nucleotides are TGTGCCAGCTCCGCTCGGGCGGGAGAAGGCTACGAGCAGTACTTC.

CDR3 residues: CASSRDRGTNSPLHF. CDR3 DNA: TGTGCCAGCAGCCGGGACAGGGGAACTAATTCACCCCTCCACTTT. V gene TRBV6-2 or TRBV6-3 combines with J gene TRBJ1-6; TRBD1 matches 10 bases. Germline CDR1 reads MNHEY; CDR2 reads SVGEGT. This CDR3 spans 15 amino acids. The trim removed 6 bases at V and 6 bases at J, leaving 5 bases unmatched.

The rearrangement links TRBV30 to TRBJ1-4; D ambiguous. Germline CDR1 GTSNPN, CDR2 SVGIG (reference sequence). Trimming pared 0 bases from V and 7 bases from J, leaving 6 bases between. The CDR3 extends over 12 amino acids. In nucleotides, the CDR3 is TGTGCCTGGAGTGTACTAGGTGAAAAACTGTTTTTT. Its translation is CAWSVLGEKLFF.

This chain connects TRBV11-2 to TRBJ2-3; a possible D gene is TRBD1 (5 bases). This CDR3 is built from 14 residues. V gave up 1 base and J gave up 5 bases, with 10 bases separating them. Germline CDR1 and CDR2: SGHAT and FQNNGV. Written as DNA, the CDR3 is TGTGCCAGCAGCTTAGCTCGTCAGGGAGATACGCAGTATTTT. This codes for CASSLARQGDTQYF. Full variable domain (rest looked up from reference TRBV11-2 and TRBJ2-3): EAGVAQSPRYKIIEKRQSVAFWCNPISGHATLYWYQQILGQGPKLLIQFQNNGVVDDSQLPKDRFSAERLKGVDSTLKIQPAKLEDSAVYLCASSLARQGDTQYFGPGTRLTVL.